Listed below are T cell receptor beta chains from one sample, sequenced in a study of shared clonotypes between healthy human individuals. Assay used: immunoSEQ multiplex PCR; TCRdb lists only in-frame clones, some missing. The table records about 1 million clones, 65% to 75% of them present only once. What was sequenced was memory CD4+ T cells sorted from blood. These receptors were taken from a man between 18 and 29 years old in good health. Both conserved end residues are part of each CDR3. A D gene is named only where the DNA matches it firmly. Clone size is not always given. Where it is, it says once, few, many or a class for expanded clones.

clone_size: -
d_call: -
j_call: TRBJ2-5
v_call: TRBV11-2
cdr3_aa: CASSLVQAVQETQYF
cdr3_nt: TGTGCCAGCAGCTTAGTACAGGCGGTCCAAGAGACCCAGTACTTC

clone_size: few
d_call: TRBD1
j_call: TRBJ2-7
v_call: TRBV28
cdr3_aa: CASSLGQLYEQYF
cdr3_nt: TGTGCCAGCAGCCTGGGACAGCTGTACGAGCAGTACTTC

clone_size: -
d_call: TRBD2
j_call: TRBJ2-3
v_call: TRBV7-2
cdr3_aa: CASSFTSGPDTQYF
cdr3_nt: TGTGCCAGCAGCTTCACTAGCGGACCAGATACGCAGTATTTT

clone_size: -
d_call: TRBD1
j_call: TRBJ1-6
v_call: TRBV30
cdr3_aa: CAWSEGSRGRRGRSPLHF
cdr3_nt: TGTGCCTGGAGTGAGGGCAGTAGGGGGCGCCGTGGGAGGTCACCCCTCCACTTT

clone_size: once
d_call: -
j_call: TRBJ2-4
v_call: TRBV9
cdr3_aa: CASSVAGDTIQYF
cdr3_nt: TGTGCCAGCAGCGTAGCAGGGGACACAATTCAGTACTTC

clone_size: -
d_call: TRBD1
j_call: TRBJ1-4
v_call: TRBV27
cdr3_aa: CASSPGQGTEKERELFF
cdr3_nt: TGTGCCAGCAGTCCGGGACAGGGGACCGAAAAGGAAAGAGAACTGTTTTTT

clone_size: -
d_call: -
j_call: TRBJ2-5
v_call: TRBV2
cdr3_aa: CASSSSATSLTQYF
cdr3_nt: TGTGCCAGCAGTTCCTCTGCGACTAGTTTGACCCAGTACTTC

clone_size: -
d_call: -
j_call: TRBJ2-3
v_call: TRBV10-2
cdr3_aa: CASSGRREDTQYF
cdr3_nt: TGCGCCAGCAGTGGACGGAGGGAAGATACGCAGTATTTT

clone_size: -
d_call: -
j_call: TRBJ1-2
v_call: TRBV28
cdr3_aa: CASQNLQGGYTF
cdr3_nt: TGTGCCAGCCAGAACCTACAGGGTGGCTACACCTTC

clone_size: -
d_call: -
j_call: TRBJ1-2
v_call: TRBV25-1
cdr3_aa: CASSGGGLYGYTF
cdr3_nt: TGTGCCAGCAGTGGCGGGGGACTCTATGGCTACACCTTC

clone_size: -
d_call: -
j_call: TRBJ1-5
v_call: TRBV5-6
cdr3_aa: CASSLSGNRQPQHF
cdr3_nt: TGTGCCAGCAGCTTGTCGGGGAATCGTCAGCCCCAGCATTTT

clone_size: -
d_call: -
j_call: TRBJ1-6
v_call: TRBV6-5
cdr3_aa: CASSYSSSSTLHF
cdr3_nt: TGTGCCAGCAGTTACTCGAGTAGTAGCACCCTCCACTTT